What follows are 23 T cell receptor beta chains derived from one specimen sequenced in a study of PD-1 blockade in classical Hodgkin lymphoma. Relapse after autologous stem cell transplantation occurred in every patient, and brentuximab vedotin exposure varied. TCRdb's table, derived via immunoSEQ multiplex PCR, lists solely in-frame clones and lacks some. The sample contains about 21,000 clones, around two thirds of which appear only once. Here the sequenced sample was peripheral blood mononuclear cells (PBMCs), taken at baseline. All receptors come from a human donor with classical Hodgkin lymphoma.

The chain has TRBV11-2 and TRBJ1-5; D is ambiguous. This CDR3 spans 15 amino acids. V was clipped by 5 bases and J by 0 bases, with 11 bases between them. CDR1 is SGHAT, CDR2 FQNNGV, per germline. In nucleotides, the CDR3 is TGTGCCAGCAGCCGTGGACCTTATAGCAATCAGCCCCAGCATTTT. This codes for CASSRGPYSNQPQHF.

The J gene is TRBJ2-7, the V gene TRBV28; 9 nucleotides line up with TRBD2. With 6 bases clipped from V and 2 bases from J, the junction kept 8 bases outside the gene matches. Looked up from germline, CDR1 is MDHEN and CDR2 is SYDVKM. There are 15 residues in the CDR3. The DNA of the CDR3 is TGTGCCAGCAGGCGCCTGCGGGAGGGCCCCTACGAGCAGTACTTC. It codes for CASRRLREGPYEQYF.

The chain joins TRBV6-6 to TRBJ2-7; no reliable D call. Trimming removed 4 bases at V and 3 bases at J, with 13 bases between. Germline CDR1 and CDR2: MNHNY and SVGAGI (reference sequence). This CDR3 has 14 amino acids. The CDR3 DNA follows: TGTGCCAGCAGTTCTACGTATACCGTCTACGAGCAGTACTTC. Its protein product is CASSSTYTVYEQYF.

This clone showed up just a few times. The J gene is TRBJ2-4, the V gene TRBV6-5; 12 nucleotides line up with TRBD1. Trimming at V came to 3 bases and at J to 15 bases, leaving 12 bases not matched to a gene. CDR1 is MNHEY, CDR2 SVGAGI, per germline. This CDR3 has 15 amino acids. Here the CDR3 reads CASSYLPGQGAHRYF. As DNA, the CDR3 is TGTGCCAGCAGTTATCTTCCGGGACAGGGGGCGCATCGGTACTTC.

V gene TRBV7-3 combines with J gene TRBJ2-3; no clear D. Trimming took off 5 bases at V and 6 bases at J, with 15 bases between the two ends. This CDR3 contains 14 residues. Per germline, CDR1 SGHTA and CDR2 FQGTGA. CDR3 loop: CASSPSGPEDTQYF. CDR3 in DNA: TGTGCCAGCAGCCCGTCCGGCCCGGAGGATACGCAGTATTTT.

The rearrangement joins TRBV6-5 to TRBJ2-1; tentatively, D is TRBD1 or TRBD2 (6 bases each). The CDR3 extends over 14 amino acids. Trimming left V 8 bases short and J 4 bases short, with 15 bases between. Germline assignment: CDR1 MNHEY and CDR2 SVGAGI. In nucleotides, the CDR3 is TGTGCCAGCTCGGGGGCTAGTCGGTACAATGAGCAGTTCTTC. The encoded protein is CASSGASRYNEQFF.

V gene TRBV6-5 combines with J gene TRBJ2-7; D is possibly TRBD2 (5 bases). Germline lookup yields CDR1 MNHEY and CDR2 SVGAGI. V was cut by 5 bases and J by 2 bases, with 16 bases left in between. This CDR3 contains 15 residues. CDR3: CASSPGGPGTYEQYF. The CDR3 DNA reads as TGTGCCAGCAGTCCCGGAGGACCTGGGACCTACGAGCAGTACTTC.

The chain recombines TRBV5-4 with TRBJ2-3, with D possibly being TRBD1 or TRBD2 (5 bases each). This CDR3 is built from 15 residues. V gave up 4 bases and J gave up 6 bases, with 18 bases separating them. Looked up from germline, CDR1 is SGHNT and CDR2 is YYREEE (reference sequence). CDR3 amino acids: CASSHPGGAGDTQYF. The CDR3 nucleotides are TGTGCCAGCAGCCACCCTGGGGGAGCCGGGGATACGCAGTATTTT.

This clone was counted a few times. The CDR3 here is CSVEPGTSGGGGELFF. CDR3 coding DNA: TGCAGCGTTGAACCCGGGACTAGCGGGGGGGGAGGGGAGCTGTTTTTT. The chain couples TRBV29-1 to TRBJ2-2, with 16 positions matching TRBD2. Trimming at V came to 2 bases and at J to 8 bases, leaving 5 bases not matched to a gene. The CDR3 is made up of 16 amino acids. Germline assignment: CDR1 SQVTM and CDR2 ANQGSEA.

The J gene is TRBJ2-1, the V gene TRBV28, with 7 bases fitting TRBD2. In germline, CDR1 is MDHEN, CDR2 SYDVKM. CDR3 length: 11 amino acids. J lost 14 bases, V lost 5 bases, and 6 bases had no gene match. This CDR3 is CASSQRGGEFF. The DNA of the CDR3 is TGTGCCAGCAGTCAAAGGGGAGGGGAGTTCTTC.

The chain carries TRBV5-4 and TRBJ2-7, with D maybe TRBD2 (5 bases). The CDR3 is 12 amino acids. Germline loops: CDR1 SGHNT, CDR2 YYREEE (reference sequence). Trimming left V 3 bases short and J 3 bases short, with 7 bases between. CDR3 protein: CASSSGFYEQYF. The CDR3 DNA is TGTGCCAGCAGCTCGGGGTTCTACGAGCAGTACTTC.

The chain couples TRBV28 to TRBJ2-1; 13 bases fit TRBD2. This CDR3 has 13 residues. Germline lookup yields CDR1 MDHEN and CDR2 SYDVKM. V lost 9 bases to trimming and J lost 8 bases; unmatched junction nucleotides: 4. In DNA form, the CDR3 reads TGTGCCAGTGGGACTAGCGGGGTGTATGAGCAGTTCTTC. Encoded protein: CASGTSGVYEQFF.

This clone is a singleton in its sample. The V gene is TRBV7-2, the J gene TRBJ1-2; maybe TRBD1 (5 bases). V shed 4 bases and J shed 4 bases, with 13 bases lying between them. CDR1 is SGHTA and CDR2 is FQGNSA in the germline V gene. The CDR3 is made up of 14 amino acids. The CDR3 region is CASSSWGASYGYTF. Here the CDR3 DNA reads TGTGCCAGCAGCTCTTGGGGCGCTAGCTATGGCTACACCTTC.

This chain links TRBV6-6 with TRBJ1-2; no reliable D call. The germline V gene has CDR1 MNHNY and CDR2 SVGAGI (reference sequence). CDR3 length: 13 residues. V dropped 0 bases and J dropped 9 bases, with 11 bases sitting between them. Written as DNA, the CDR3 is TGTGCCAGCAGTTACTCGAAAACCCGCAGCTACACCTTC. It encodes CASSYSKTRSYTF.

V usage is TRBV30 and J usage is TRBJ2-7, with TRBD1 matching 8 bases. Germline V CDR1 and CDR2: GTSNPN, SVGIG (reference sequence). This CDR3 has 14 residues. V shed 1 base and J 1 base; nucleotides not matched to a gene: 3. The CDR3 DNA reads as TGTGCCTGGAGTGCCGGGACAGGTTCCTACGAGCAGTACTTC. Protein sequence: CAWSAGTGSYEQYF.

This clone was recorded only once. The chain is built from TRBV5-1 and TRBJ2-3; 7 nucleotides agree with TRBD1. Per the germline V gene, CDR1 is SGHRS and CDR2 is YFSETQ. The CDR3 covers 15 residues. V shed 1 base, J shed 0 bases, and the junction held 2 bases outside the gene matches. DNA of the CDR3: TGCGCCAGCAGCTTGACGACAGGGAGCACAGATACGCAGTATTTT. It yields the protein CASSLTTGSTDTQYF.

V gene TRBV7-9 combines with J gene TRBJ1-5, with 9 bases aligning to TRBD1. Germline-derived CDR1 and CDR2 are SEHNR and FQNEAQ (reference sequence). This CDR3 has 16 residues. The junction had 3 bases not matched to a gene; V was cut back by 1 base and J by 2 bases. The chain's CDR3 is CASSLGTGVGNQPQHF. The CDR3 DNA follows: TGTGCCAGCAGCTTAGGGACAGGGGTTGGCAATCAGCCCCAGCATTTT.

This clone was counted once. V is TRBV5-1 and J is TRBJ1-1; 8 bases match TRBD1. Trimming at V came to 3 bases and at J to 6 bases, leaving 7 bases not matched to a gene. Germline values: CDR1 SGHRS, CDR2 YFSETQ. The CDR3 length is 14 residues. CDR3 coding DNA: TGCGCCAGCAGCTCAGGACAGGGATCCGCTGAAGCTTTCTTT. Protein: CASSSGQGSAEAFF.

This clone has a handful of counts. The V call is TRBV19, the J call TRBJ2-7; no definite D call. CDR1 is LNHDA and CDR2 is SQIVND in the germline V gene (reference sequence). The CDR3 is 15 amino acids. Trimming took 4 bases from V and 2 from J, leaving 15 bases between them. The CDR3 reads CASSTSGIGTYEQYF. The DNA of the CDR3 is TGTGCCAGTAGTACCTCGGGTATAGGCACCTACGAGCAGTACTTC.

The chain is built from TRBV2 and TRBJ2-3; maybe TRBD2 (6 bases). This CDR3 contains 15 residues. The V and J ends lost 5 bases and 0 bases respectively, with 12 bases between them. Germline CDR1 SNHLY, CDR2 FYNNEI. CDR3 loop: CASSQEGASTDTQYF. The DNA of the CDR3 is TGTGCCAGCAGTCAGGAGGGAGCTAGCACAGATACGCAGTATTTT.

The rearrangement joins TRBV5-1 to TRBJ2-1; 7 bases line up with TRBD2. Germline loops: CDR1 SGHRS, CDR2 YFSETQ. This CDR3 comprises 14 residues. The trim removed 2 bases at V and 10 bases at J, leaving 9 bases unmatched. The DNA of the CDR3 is TGCGCCAGCAGCTTAGGGACTACCGGAGGCGAGCAGTTCTTC. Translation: CASSLGTTGGEQFF.

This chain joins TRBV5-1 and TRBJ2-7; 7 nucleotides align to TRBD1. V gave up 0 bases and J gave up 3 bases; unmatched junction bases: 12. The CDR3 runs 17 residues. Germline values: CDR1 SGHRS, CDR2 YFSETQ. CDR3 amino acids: CASSLVPGTDKNYEQYF. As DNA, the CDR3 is TGCGCCAGCAGCTTGGTCCCCGGGACAGATAAAAACTACGAGCAGTACTTC. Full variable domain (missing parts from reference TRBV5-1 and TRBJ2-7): KAGVTQTPRYLIKTRGQQVTLSCSPISGHRSVSWYQQTPGQGLQFLFEYFSETQRNKGNFPGRFSGRQFSNSRSEMNVSTLELGDSALYLCASSLVPGTDKNYEQYFGPGTRLTVT.

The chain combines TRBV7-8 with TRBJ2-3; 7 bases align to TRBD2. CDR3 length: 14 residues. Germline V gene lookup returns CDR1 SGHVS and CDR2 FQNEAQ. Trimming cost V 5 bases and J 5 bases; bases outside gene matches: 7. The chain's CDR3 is CASSAAGHVDTQYF. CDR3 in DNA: TGTGCCAGCAGCGCAGCGGGGCACGTAGATACGCAGTATTTT.